A single sample gave rise to the 12 T cell receptor beta chains below, sequenced in a study of early T cells in non-severe SARS-CoV-2 infection. TCRdb reanalysed the 5' RACE reads using MiXCR and keeps one entry per CDR3 protein. The sample gives about 80,000 distinct CDR3 sequences, approximately 5% of which show up once; roughly 6.6% is in the top ten. The material was whole blood, obtained at baseline. The receptors shown here come from an adult who was a healthcare worker with PCR-confirmed SARS-CoV-2 infection or an uninfected control (not recorded which).

This clonotype has at least ten counts. The gene calls are TRBV9 and TRBJ1-6; D may be TRBD1 (6 bases). CDR1 SGDLS and CDR2 YYNGEE come from the germline V gene. V was pared by 3 bases and J by 10 bases, with 14 bases between. The CDR3 sequence is 14 residues long. The CDR3 protein is CASSAQGSGSPLHF. As DNA, the CDR3 is TGTGCCAGCAGCGCCCAGGGGTCGGGCTCACCCCTCCACTTT.

In this sample, this clonotype turned up many times. The chain carries TRBV18 and TRBJ2-7; no clear D. This CDR3 is built from 16 residues. V shed 2 bases and J shed 0 bases, with 14 bases lying between them. The V gene's germline CDR1 is KGHSH and CDR2 LQKENI. CDR3 bases: TGTGCCAGCTCACCAGGCAGGCCCTCTCTCTCCTACGAGCAGTACTTC. This codes for CASSPGRPSLSYEQYF.

This clonotype was picked up many times. This rearrangement joins TRBV29-1 to TRBJ2-1; D is tentatively TRBD1 or TRBD2 (5 bases each). Germline-derived CDR1 and CDR2 are SQVTM and ANQGSEA. The CDR3 consists of 14 residues. Trimming took off 4 bases at V and 4 bases at J, with 14 bases between the two ends. The CDR3 here is CSVASGTGYNEQFF. CDR3 coding DNA: TGCAGCGTTGCATCAGGGACGGGGTACAATGAGCAGTTCTTC.

The chain has TRBV28 and TRBJ2-7; no clear D gene. Deletions cut 5 bases from V and 0 bases from J, with 14 bases between. This CDR3 region has 15 residues. Germline V lookup: CDR1 MDHEN, CDR2 SYDVKM. The CDR3 loop is CASSPRSPSSYEQYF. The CDR3 region has the DNA TGTGCCAGCAGTCCCCGTTCCCCTAGCTCCTACGAGCAGTACTTC.

This chain uses TRBV12-3 or TRBV12-4 with TRBJ2-1, with 8 bases identical to TRBD2. The CDR3 length is 15 residues. J was trimmed by 12 bases and V by 7 bases; bases with no gene match: 17. The CDR3 reads CASTHRGGTHTRQFF. CDR3 nucleotides: TGTGCCAGCACCCACCGGGGGGGGACTCACACTCGGCAGTTCTTC.

This clonotype was seen only a few times. The chain links TRBV24-1 to TRBJ1-3; D might be TRBD1 (5 bases). The CDR3 runs 14 residues. Germline V gives CDR1 KGHDR, CDR2 SFDVKD. The V gene lost 9 bases and the J gene lost 0 bases, with 11 bases spanning the gap. In nucleotides, the CDR3 is TGTGCCACCGGGGACGTTCGCTCTGGAAACACCATATATTTT. It yields the protein CATGDVRSGNTIYF.

Many counts were recorded for this clonotype. The genes are TRBV20-1 and TRBJ2-7; 11 nucleotides line up with TRBD2. CDR1 and CDR2 (germline): DFQATT, SNEGSKA (reference sequence). The CDR3 is 15 amino acids. Trimming removed 2 bases from V and 0 bases from J; junction bases left unmatched: 3. In DNA, the CDR3 is TGCAGTGCTAGACCGACTAGCGGGGTCTCCTACGAGCAGTACTTC. This sequence encodes CSARPTSGVSYEQYF.

This clonotype was detected ten times or more. The V gene is TRBV29-1, the J gene TRBJ1-2, with D tentatively TRBD1 (6 bases). This CDR3 spans 13 amino acids. In germline, CDR1 is SQVTM, CDR2 ANQGSEA. Deletions cut 4 bases from V and 7 bases from J, with 16 bases between. CDR3 DNA: TGCAGCGTTGTATGGCAGGGGAGCAGTGGCTACACCTTC. Protein sequence: CSVVWQGSSGYTF. The full variable domain, rest sourced from reference TRBV29-1 and TRBJ1-2, is SAVISQKPSRDICQRGTSLTIQCQVDSQVTMMFWYRQQPGQSLTLIATANQGSEATYESGFVIDKFPISRPNLTFSTLTVSNMSPEDSSIYLCSVVWQGSSGYTFGSGTRLTVV.

This clonotype was detected ten times or more. The germline gene is not matched at one end of the junction; a read error may be the cause. DNA for the CDR3: TGCGCCAGCAGCTTGGCGGGAGGCTACAATGAGCAGTTCTTC. This translates into CASSLAGGYNEQFF. The chain combines TRBV27 with TRBJ2-1; 8 nucleotides match TRBD2. The CDR3 contains 14 residues. Germline lookup yields CDR1 MNHEY and CDR2 SMNVEV (reference sequence).

This clonotype was seen at least ten times. This chain connects TRBV6-5 to TRBJ2-7; D is uncertain. From germline, CDR1 is MNHEY and CDR2 SVGAGI. The CDR3 is 13 amino acids. V was cut by 0 bases and J by 6 bases, with 9 bases left in between. CDR3 residues: CASSYSGRAEQYF. The CDR3 nucleotides read TGTGCCAGCAGTTACTCGGGAAGGGCCGAGCAGTACTTC.

The table lists this clonotype with a few counts. The V call is TRBV27, the J call TRBJ1-6, with D uncertain. CDR1 and CDR2 from the germline V gene are MNHEY and SMNVEV (reference sequence). V was shortened by 1 base and J by 9 bases, with 16 bases between the two germline ends. This CDR3 has 16 amino acids. The CDR3 DNA sequence: TGTGCCAGCAGTTTATTTAACCCGCGGAGCGGTTCACCCCTCCACTTT. Amino acids: CASSLFNPRSGSPLHF.

The table lists this clonotype with a few counts. CDR3 loop: CASSPSVGGSGRTQYF. The CDR3 bases are TGTGCCAGCAGTCCCAGTGTTGGCGGATCGGGGAGGACCCAGTACTTC. The chain recombines TRBV6-5 with TRBJ2-5, with D possibly being TRBD2 (5 bases). This CDR3 region has 16 residues. Germline V gene sequence: CDR1 MNHEY, CDR2 SVGAGI. Trimming removed 5 bases at V and 7 bases at J, with 23 bases between.